These T cell receptor beta chains were read from a single sample in a study of shared clonotypes between healthy human individuals. Measured with immunoSEQ multiplex PCR; TCRdb has only the in-frame clones, and not every one. Among about 710,000 clones listed, roughly 73% were seen once. Sequencing was done on a sample of memory CD4+ T cells sorted from blood. These receptors originate from a woman younger than 45 in good health. Both conserved end residues are part of each CDR3. D genes are given only for firm matches. Clone size appears in some rows only: once, few, many, or a class for an expanded clone.

abundance	j_gene	v_gene	d_gene	CDR3aa	CDR3nt
few	TRBJ2-2	TRBV7-9	-	CASSLDSGNTGELFF	TGTGCCAGCAGCTTAGACAGTGGAAACACCGGGGAGCTGTTTTTT
-	TRBJ2-5	TRBV11-1	TRBD2	CASSRGVRETQYF	TGTGCCAGCAGCCGGGGGGTGAGGGAGACCCAGTACTTC
-	TRBJ1-4	TRBV6-1	-	CASSEGRNEKLFF	TGTGCCAGCAGTGAGGGTCGTAATGAAAAACTGTTTTTT
-	TRBJ2-5	TRBV5-1	TRBD2	CASKQWGLAGRETQYF	TGCGCCAGCAAGCAATGGGGACTAGCGGGGCGAGAGACCCAGTACTTC
-	TRBJ2-2	TRBV27	-	CASSLSGTSNTGELFF	TGTGCCAGCAGTTTATCTGGGACCTCGAACACCGGGGAGCTGTTTTTT
-	TRBJ2-1	TRBV28	TRBD2	CASQTSGLPGEQFF	TGTGCCAGCCAGACTAGCGGGCTACCCGGTGAGCAGTTCTTC
-	TRBJ1-5	TRBV2	TRBD1	CASSGRTGGQQPQHF	TGTGCCAGCAGTGGGAGGACAGGGGGCCAACAGCCCCAGCATTTT
-	TRBJ1-1	TRBV7-8	-	CASSLSSGRENTEAFF	TGTGCCAGCAGCTTAAGTTCGGGCAGAGAGAACACTGAAGCTTTCTTT
-	TRBJ2-3	TRBV28	TRBD1	CATDRESTDTQYF	TGTGCCACGGACAGGGAGAGTACAGATACGCAGTATTTT
few	TRBJ1-5	TRBV7-8	-	CATGTQGIQPQHF	TGTGCCACGGGGACCCAGGGAATCCAGCCCCAGCATTTT
-	TRBJ1-1	TRBV14	-	CASSQGWRYTEAFF	TGTGCCAGCAGCCAAGGCTGGAGATACACTGAAGCTTTCTTT
-	TRBJ2-1	TRBV9	-	CASSVTSSYNEQFF	TGTGCCAGCAGCGTAACTAGCTCCTACAATGAGCAGTTCTTC
-	TRBJ2-6	TRBV28	-	CASSFSRLSGANVLTF	TGTGCCAGCAGTTTTAGCAGGCTCTCTGGGGCCAACGTCCTGACTTTC
-	TRBJ2-2	TRBV7-2	TRBD1	CASSQGQGSTGELFF	TGTGCCAGCAGCCAGGGACAGGGAAGCACCGGGGAGCTGTTTTTT
-	TRBJ2-2	TRBV28	-	CASLPEGTNTGELFF	TGTGCCAGCCTCCCAGAGGGGACTAACACCGGGGAGCTGTTTTTT
few	TRBJ2-2	TRBV18	-	CASSPQQEDAGELFF	TGTGCCAGCTCACCACAACAGGAGGACGCCGGGGAGCTGTTTTTT
-	TRBJ2-1	TRBV6-1	-	CASSEWPGANEQFF	TGTGCCAGCAGTGAATGGCCGGGGGCAAATGAGCAGTTCTTC
-	TRBJ1-2	TRBV6-5	-	CASSRKPGIRYGYTF	TGTGCCAGCAGTCGAAAACCAGGGATACGCTATGGCTACACCTTC
-	TRBJ1-5	TRBV28	-	CASSAPTDQPQHF	TGTGCCAGCAGTGCCCCCACCGATCAGCCCCAGCATTTT
once	TRBJ1-5	TRBV6-1	-	CASSEAIVGGGQPQHF	TGTGCCAGCAGTGAAGCGATCGTAGGAGGGGGTCAGCCCCAGCATTTT
-	TRBJ2-7	TRBV10-3	-	CAMGVGMGYEQYF	TGTGCCATGGGAGTGGGGATGGGCTACGAGCAGTACTTC
-	TRBJ2-7	TRBV11-2	-	CASSDQIGGSYEQYF	TGTGCCAGCAGCGACCAAATTGGGGGATCCTACGAGCAGTACTTC
-	TRBJ1-5	TRBV2	-	CAGPRNSNQPQHF	TGTGCCGGCCCCCGTAATAGCAATCAGCCCCAGCATTTT
few	TRBJ1-5	TRBV27	TRBD1	CASRGGRRSNQPQHF	TGTGCCAGCAGAGGGGGCAGGCGGAGCAATCAGCCCCAGCATTTT
once	TRBJ1-4	TRBV6-6	TRBD1	CASSYTGTGTEKLFF	TGTGCCAGCAGTTACACCGGGACAGGAACTGAAAAACTGTTTTTT
-	TRBJ1-2	TRBV6-5	TRBD1	CASTIGTGGVYGYTF	TGTGCCAGCACCATAGGGACAGGGGGAGTCTATGGCTACACCTTC
once	TRBJ2-2	TRBV11-1	-	CASSRDFGELFF	TGTGCCAGCTCCAGGGATTTCGGGGAGCTGTTTTTT
-	TRBJ2-1	TRBV19	TRBD2	CASRDPSGSKNEQFF	TGTGCCAGTAGGGACCCTAGCGGGAGTAAAAATGAGCAGTTCTTC
many	TRBJ2-3	TRBV10-3	-	CAISEPRTDTQYF	TGTGCCATCAGTGAGCCACGCACAGATACGCAGTATTTT
-	TRBJ1-2	TRBV7-6	TRBD1	CASSLITGTGAYAYTF	TGTGCCAGCAGCTTAATTACCGGGACAGGAGCCTATGCCTACACCTTC
-	TRBJ2-1	TRBV7-9	TRBD2	CASSMGLAGAANEQFF	TGTGCCAGCAGCATGGGACTAGCGGGAGCGGCAAATGAGCAGTTCTTC
-	TRBJ2-7	TRBV28	TRBD1	CASTSGTGVGRPYEQYF	TGTGCCAGCACCTCCGGGACAGGGGTGGGTCGCCCCTACGAGCAGTACTTC
-	TRBJ1-1	TRBV7-6	-	CASSSSSGLLEAFF	TGTGCCAGCAGTTCGAGTTCTGGACTTCTCGAAGCTTTCTTT
few	TRBJ2-2	TRBV28	TRBD2	CATLSSGRALGELFF	TGTGCCACCCTCTCTAGCGGGAGGGCCCTCGGGGAGCTGTTTTTT
-	TRBJ2-7	TRBV20-1	-	CSADRAYEQYF	TGCAGTGCGGATCGGGCCTACGAGCAGTACTTC
many	TRBJ2-3	TRBV15	TRBD1	CATSRGTGSDTQYF	TGTGCCACCAGCAGGGGGACAGGGTCAGATACGCAGTATTTT
-	TRBJ1-5	TRBV30	-	CAWSLPGVNLPQHF	TGTGCCTGGAGCCTCCCGGGAGTTAATTTGCCCCAGCATTTT
-	TRBJ1-2	TRBV2	-	CASSEGSRFYGYTF	TGTGCCAGCAGTGAGGGCAGCAGATTCTATGGCTACACCTTC
-	TRBJ2-5	TRBV19	TRBD2	CASSIGRAGRETQYF	TGTGCCAGTAGTATTGGGAGGGCCGGACGAGAGACCCAGTACTTC
few	TRBJ1-1	TRBV5-1	TRBD1	CASSGGQVNTEAFF	TGCGCCAGCAGCGGAGGACAGGTAAACACTGAAGCTTTCTTT
-	TRBJ2-7	TRBV7-3	TRBD2	CASSLASGGEQYF	TGTGCCAGCAGCTTAGCGTCGGGGGGCGAGCAGTACTTC
-	TRBJ2-6	TRBV5-1	-	CASSSHSTGANVLTF	TGCGCCAGCAGCTCACACAGCACTGGGGCCAACGTCCTGACTTTC
-	TRBJ2-1	TRBV7-2	TRBD2	CASSSTSGRRNEQFF	TGTGCCAGCAGCTCCACTAGCGGGAGGCGCAATGAGCAGTTCTTC
-	TRBJ2-4	TRBV11-2	-	CASSGPGDIQYF	TGTGCCAGCAGTGGTCCGGGGGACATTCAGTACTTC
-	TRBJ2-5	TRBV19	-	CASSPMEGAQGETQYF	TGTGCCAGTAGTCCAATGGAGGGGGCGCAGGGAGAGACCCAGTACTTC
-	TRBJ2-7	TRBV7-2	-	CASSPGMGMLSYEQYF	TGTGCCAGCAGCCCGGGGATGGGGATGTTATCCTACGAGCAGTACTTC
-	TRBJ2-1	TRBV27	-	CASSPGGTYNEQFF	TGTGCCAGCAGCCCCGGAGGAACCTACAATGAGCAGTTCTTC
-	TRBJ1-3	TRBV29-1	-	CSVDPLISGNTIYF	TGCAGCGTTGATCCCCTTATTTCTGGAAACACCATATATTTT
-	TRBJ1-6	TRBV5-1	-	CASRDPSRNSPLHF	TGCGCCAGCAGAGACCCCAGCCGTAATTCACCCCTCCACTTT
-	TRBJ1-1	TRBV19	TRBD1	CASNPTWGTGATEAFF	TGTGCCAGTAATCCAACTTGGGGGACAGGGGCCACTGAAGCTTTCTTT
-	TRBJ2-4	TRBV7-9	-	CASTGYQGKNIQYF	TGTGCCAGCACCGGGTATCAGGGCAAAAACATTCAGTACTTC
few	TRBJ1-2	TRBV5-1	TRBD1	CASSRGQGRGYTF	TGCGCCAGCAGCCGCGGACAGGGGCGTGGCTACACCTTC
-	TRBJ1-6	TRBV27	TRBD1	CASSRTGQVSPLHF	TGTGCCAGCAGTCGGACAGGACAGGTCTCACCCCTCCACTTT
-	TRBJ2-1	TRBV6-1	-	CASNKQENNEQFF	TGTGCCAGCAACAAACAGGAGAACAATGAGCAGTTCTTC
-	TRBJ1-3	TRBV2	TRBD1	CATWTGELGNTIYF	TGTGCCACCTGGACAGGGGAATTGGGAAACACCATATATTTT